This T cell receptor beta chain was identified during a study of Ad26.COV2.S vaccination and SARS-CoV-2 variants. Data came from immunoSEQ multiplex PCR; TCRdb stores just in-frame clones and leaves some out. The table records approximately 420,000 clones, roughly 88% of them present only once. The germline V gene has CDR1 MGHRA and CDR2 YSYEKL. Trimming cost V 3 bases and J 8 bases; bases outside gene matches: 4. This CDR3 has 14 amino acids. Documented treatment: some 20 received Ad26.COV2.S at low or high dose, single or two shots; 5 received placebo; per-sample allocation not given. The samples were gathered on day 63 after the first injection of vaccine or placebo. Vaccination used an Ad26 vector expressing Wuhan-strain SARS-CoV-2 spike.

This TCR was recovered from a person aged 18 to 59 who received the Ad26.COV2.S COVID-19 vaccine or a placebo. The starting material was peripheral blood, obtained in a trial of Ad26.COV2.S vaccine versus placebo. J is TRBJ2-1 and V is TRBV4-1, with 10 bases matching TRBD2. The CDR3 is CASSHQRGGDEQFF. The CDR3 nucleotides read TGCGCCAGCAGCCATCAGCGGGGGGGCGATGAGCAGTTCTTC.